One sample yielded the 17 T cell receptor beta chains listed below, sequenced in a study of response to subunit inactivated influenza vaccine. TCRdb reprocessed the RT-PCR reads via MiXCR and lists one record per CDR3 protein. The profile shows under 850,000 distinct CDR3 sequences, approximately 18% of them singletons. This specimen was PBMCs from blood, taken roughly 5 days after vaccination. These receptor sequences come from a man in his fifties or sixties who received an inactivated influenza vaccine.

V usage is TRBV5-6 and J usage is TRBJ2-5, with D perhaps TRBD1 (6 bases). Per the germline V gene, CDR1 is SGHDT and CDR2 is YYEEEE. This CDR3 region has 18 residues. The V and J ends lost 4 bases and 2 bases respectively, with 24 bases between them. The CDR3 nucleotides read TGTGCCAGCAGCCACGGACTTAGAACGATAAGGGGGCAAGAGACCCAGTACTTC. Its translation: CASSHGLRTIRGQETQYF.

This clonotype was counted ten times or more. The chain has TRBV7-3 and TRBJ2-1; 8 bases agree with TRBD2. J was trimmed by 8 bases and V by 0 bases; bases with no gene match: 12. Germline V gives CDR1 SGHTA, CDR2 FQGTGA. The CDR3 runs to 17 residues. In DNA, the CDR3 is TGTGCCAGCAGCTTAACGAGCGGGAGTATACGATATGATGAGCAGTTCTTC. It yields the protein CASSLTSGSIRYDEQFF. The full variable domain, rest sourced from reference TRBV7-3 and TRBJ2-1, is GAGVSQTPSNKVTEKGKYVELRCDPISGHTALYWYRQSLGQGPEFLIYFQGTGAADDSGLPNDRFFAVRPEGSVSTLKIQRTERGDSAVYLCASSLTSGSIRYDEQFFGPGTRLTVL.

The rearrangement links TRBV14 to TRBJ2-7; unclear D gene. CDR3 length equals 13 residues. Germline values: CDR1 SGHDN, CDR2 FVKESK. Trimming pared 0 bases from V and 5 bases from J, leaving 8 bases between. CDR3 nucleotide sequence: TGTGCCAGCAGCCAAGAAAGTCTCGACGAGCAGTACTTC. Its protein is CASSQESLDEQYF. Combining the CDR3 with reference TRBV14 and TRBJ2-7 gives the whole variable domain EAGVTQFPSHSVIEKGQTVTLRCDPISGHDNLYWYRRVMGKEIKFLLHFVKESKQDESGMPNNRFLAERTGGTYSTLKVQPAELEDSGVYFCASSQESLDEQYFGPGTRLTVT.

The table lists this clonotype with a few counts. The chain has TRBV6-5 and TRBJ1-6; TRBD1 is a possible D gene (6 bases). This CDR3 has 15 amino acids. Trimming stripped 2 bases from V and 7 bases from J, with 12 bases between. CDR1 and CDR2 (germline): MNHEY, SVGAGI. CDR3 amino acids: CASSYGQSRNSPLHF. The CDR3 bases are TGTGCCAGCAGTTACGGACAGTCCAGGAATTCACCCCTCCACTTT.

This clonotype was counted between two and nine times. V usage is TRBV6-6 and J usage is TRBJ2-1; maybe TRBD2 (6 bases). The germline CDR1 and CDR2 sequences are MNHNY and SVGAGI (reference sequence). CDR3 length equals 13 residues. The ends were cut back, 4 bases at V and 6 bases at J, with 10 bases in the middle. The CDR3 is CASSSQEGNEQFF. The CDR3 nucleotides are TGTGCCAGCAGTTCCCAGGAGGGCAATGAGCAGTTCTTC.

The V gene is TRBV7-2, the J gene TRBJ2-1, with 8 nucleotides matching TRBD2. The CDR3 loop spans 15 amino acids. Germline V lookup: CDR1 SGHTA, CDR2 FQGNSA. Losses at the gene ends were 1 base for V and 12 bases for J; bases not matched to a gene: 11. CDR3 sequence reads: CASSLVGDAAGGQFF. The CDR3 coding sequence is TGTGCCAGCAGCTTAGTCGGGGACGCCGCGGGAGGGCAGTTCTTC.

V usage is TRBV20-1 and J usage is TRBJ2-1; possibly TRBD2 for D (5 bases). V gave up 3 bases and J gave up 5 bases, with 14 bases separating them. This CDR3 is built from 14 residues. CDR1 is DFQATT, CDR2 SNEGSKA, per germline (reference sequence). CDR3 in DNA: TGCAGTGCTAGCAGCGGAGCTCTCCACAATGAGCAGTTCTTC. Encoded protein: CSASSGALHNEQFF.

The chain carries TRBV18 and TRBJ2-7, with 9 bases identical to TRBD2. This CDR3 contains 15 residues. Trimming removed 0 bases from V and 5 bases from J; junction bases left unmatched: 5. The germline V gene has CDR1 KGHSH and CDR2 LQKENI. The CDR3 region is CASSPPDSGSNEQYF. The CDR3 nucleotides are TGTGCCAGCTCACCACCGGATAGCGGGAGTAACGAGCAGTACTTC. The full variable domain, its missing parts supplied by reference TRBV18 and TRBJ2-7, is NAGVMQNPRHLVRRRGQEARLRCSPMKGHSHVYWYRQLPEEGLKFMVYLQKENIIDESGMPKERFSAEFPKEGPSILRIQQVVRGDSAAYFCASSPPDSGSNEQYFGPGTRLTVT.

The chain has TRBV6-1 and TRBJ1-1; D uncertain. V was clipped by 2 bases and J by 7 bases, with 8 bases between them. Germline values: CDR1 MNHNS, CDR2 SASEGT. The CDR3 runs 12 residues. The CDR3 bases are TGTGCCAGCAGTGAATGGCCAGGTGAAGCTTTCTTT. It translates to CASSEWPGEAFF.

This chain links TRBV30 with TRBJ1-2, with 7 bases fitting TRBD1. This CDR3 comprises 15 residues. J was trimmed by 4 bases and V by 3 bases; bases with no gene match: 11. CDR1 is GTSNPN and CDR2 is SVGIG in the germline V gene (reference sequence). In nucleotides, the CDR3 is TGTGCCTGGAGCCAGGGGGGCGGCAGAGCCTATGGCTACACCTTC. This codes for CAWSQGGGRAYGYTF.

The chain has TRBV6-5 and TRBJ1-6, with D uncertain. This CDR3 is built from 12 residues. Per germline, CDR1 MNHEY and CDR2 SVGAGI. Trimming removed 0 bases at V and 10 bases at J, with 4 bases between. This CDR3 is CASSYSESPLHF. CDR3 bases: TGTGCCAGCAGTTACTCAGAGTCACCCCTCCACTTT.

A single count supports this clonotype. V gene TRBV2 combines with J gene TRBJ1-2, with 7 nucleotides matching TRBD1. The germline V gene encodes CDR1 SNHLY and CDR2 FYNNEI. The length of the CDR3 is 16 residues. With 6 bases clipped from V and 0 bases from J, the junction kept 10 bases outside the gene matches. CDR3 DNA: TGTGCCAGCAGGCGACAGGGCCAATACACTAACTATGGCTACACCTTC. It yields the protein CASRRQGQYTNYGYTF.

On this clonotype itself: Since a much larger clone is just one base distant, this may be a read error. The CDR3 loop reads CASSQRTFNEQFF. As DNA, the CDR3 is TGTGCCAGCAGCCAACGGACCTTCAATGAGCAGTTCTTC. V is TRBV11-3 and J is TRBJ2-1; D ambiguous. Germline V gene data show CDR1 as SGHNT and CDR2 as YENEEA. CDR3 length: 13 amino acids. The germline V and J ends were trimmed by 5 bases and 6 bases, with 11 bases remaining between them.

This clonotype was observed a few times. The CDR3 region is CASSYHNEQYF. As DNA, the CDR3 is TGTGCCAGCAGCTATCATAACGAGCAGTACTTC. The rearrangement joins TRBV11-2 to TRBJ2-7, with unresolved D. Deletions cut 4 bases from V and 5 bases from J, with 6 bases between. Germline V CDR1 and CDR2: SGHAT, FQNNGV. The CDR3 loop spans 11 amino acids.

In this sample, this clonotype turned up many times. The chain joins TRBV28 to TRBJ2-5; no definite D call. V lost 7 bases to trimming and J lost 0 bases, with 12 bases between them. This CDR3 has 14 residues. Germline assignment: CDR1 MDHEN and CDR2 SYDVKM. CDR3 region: CASNANAHQETQYF. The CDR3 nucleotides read TGTGCCAGCAATGCAAACGCCCACCAAGAGACCCAGTACTTC. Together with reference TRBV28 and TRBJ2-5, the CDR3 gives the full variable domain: DVKVTQSSRYLVKRTGEKVFLECVQDMDHENMFWYRQDPGLGLRLIYFSYDVKMKEKGDIPEGYSVSREKKERFSLILESASTNQTSMYLCASNANAHQETQYFGPGTRLLVL.

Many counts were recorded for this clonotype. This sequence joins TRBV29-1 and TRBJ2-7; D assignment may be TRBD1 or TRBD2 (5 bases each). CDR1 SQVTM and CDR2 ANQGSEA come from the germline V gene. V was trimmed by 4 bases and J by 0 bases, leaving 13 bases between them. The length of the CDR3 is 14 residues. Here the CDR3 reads CSVVSGTTSYEQYF. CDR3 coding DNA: TGCAGCGTTGTGTCCGGGACCACCTCCTACGAGCAGTACTTC.

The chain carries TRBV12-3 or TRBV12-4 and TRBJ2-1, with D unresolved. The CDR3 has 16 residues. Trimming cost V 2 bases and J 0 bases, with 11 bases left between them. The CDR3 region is CASSLFLQNSYNEQFF. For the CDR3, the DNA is TGTGCCAGCAGTTTATTTTTGCAGAACTCCTACAATGAGCAGTTCTTC.